The rows below give T cell receptor beta chains drawn from one sample of a study of T cell responses to AZD1222 COVID-19 vaccine. Repertoires were generated with immunoSEQ multiplex PCR, while TCRdb's copy carries only in-frame clones and drops some. The data show around 100,000 clones, approximately 87% seen once. Here the sequenced sample was peripheral blood, taken on day 0 of AZD1222 vaccination. The origin of the receptors is an adult in good health. Each CDR3 is given with its conserved first and last residue. The D gene is left open where the match is weak. Rows may omit the clone size; those that give it use once, few, many or a size class.

V gene	J gene	CDR3 length	D gene	clone size	CDR3 DNA	CDR3 protein
TRBV19	TRBJ1-1	14	TRBD1	NA	TGTGCCAGTAGTAACAGACAGGGTATAGCTGAAGCTTTCTTT	CASSNRQGIAEAFF
TRBV3-1/TRBV3-2	TRBJ1-3	13	NA	NA	TGTGCCAGCAGCCAGGGATTTGGAAACACCATATATTTT	CASSQGFGNTIYF
TRBV15	TRBJ1-2	16	NA	once	TGTGCCACCAGCAGAGATGTGGGGACACCCCTCTCTGGCTACACCTTC	CATSRDVGTPLSGYTF
TRBV11-3	TRBJ2-3	14	TRBD2	NA	TGTGCCAGCAGCGAGGGACTAGCGGCAGATACGCAGTATTTT	CASSEGLAADTQYF
TRBV7-2	TRBJ1-6	17	TRBD1	NA	TGTGCCAGCAGCTTAGGACAGGGGGCGGGCTATAATTCACCCCTCCACTTT	CASSLGQGAGYNSPLHF
TRBV11-2	TRBJ2-1	15	NA	NA	TGTGCCAGCAGCTTAGACCCTATTAGGGGCAGTGAGCAGTTCTTC	CASSLDPIRGSEQFF
TRBV4-1	TRBJ2-4	19	NA	once	TGCGCCAGCAGCCAAATGTGGGGAGAGTCAGCCTCAGCCAAAAACATTCAGTACTTC	CASSQMWGESASAKNIQYF
TRBV5-1	TRBJ2-7	12	NA	once	TGCGCCAGCAGATCGACAGCAGGGGAGCAGTACTTC	CASRSTAGEQYF
TRBV7-9	TRBJ2-1	16	TRBD1	NA	TGTGCCAGCAGCCCTCAGGGGGCGCAGGGAGTCAATGAGCAGTTCTTC	CASSPQGAQGVNEQFF
TRBV29-1	TRBJ1-2	12	NA	NA	TGCAGCGTTGGACAGACTAACTATGGCTACACCTTC	CSVGQTNYGYTF
TRBV7-6	TRBJ1-1	12	NA	NA	TGTGCCAGCAGCCAGCCCAACACTGAAGCTTTCTTT	CASSQPNTEAFF